The rows below give T cell receptor beta chains drawn from one sample of a study of HIV-infected children after antiretroviral therapy interruption. TCRdb ran MiXCR on the 3' RACE reads and lists one entry per CDR3 protein. Counted here are about 89,000 distinct CDR3 sequences, 6.9% occurring once; the ten biggest clones make up 1.1%. The sample consisted of CD45RA+ CD4+ T cells from PBMCs, pooled from several time points, taken from a donor given antiretroviral therapy, either interrupted or continuous. These receptors came from a pool of human donors with HIV. Both conserved end residues are part of each CDR3. Each record gives: V gene, clone size, J gene, D gene, CDR3 DNA, CDR3 protein. The D gene is left open where the match is weak. For some rows the clone size is stated as once, few or many, or as a class when expanded; others skip it.

>TRBV5-6|many|TRBJ2-7|.
TGTGCCAGCAGCTTGGCCGAAAACAGCCCCACTAGAGAGCAGTACTTC
CASSLAENSPTREQYF
>TRBV10-1|few|TRBJ1-2|.
TGCGCCAGCCATCTGATACAGGTCGACTATGGCTACACCTTC
CASHLIQVDYGYTF
>TRBV5-1|many|TRBJ1-4|.
TGCGCCAGCAGCTTGACAGGGGAAAAACTGTTTTTT
CASSLTGEKLFF
>TRBV5-1|many|TRBJ2-1|TRBD2
TGCGCCAGCAGCTCCCGGACTAGGTACAATGAGCAGTTCTTC
CASSSRTRYNEQFF
>TRBV7-8|few|TRBJ1-4|.
TGTGCCAGCAGCCCGAGGAGGGTGGTGAATGAAAAACTGTTTTTT
CASSPRRVVNEKLFF
>TRBV7-2|many|TRBJ2-7|.
TGTGCCAGCAGCTTAGAGGGCCAGGGGGGTCTAAACTTC
CASSLEGQGGLNF
>TRBV6-4|many|TRBJ2-3|.
TGTGCCAGCAGGAGACAGGCCTCAGGGACAGATACGCAGTATTTT
CASRRQASGTDTQYF
>TRBV7-8|.|TRBJ1-1|.
TGTGCCAGCAGCTTATATCGGCCAAATCCACCGTTTATGAACACTGAAGCTTTCTTT
CASSLYRPNPPFMNTEAFF
>TRBV12-3/TRBV12-4|many|TRBJ2-7|TRBD2
TGTGCCAGCAGTTTATCTAGCGGGGCCTCCTACGAGCAGTACTTC
CASSLSSGASYEQYF
>TRBV29-1|.|TRBJ2-1|.
TGCAGCCACGGAGAGGGAGGCAATGAGCAGTTCTTC
CSHGEGGNEQFF
>TRBV3-1|few|TRBJ1-4|.
TGTGCCAGCAGCCAAGAACGTTGGGGCGAAAAACTGTTTTTT
CASSQERWGEKLFF
>TRBV7-2|many|TRBJ2-7|TRBD2
TGTGCCAGCAGCGAACTAGCGGGAGCATACGAGCAGTACTTC
CASSELAGAYEQYF
>TRBV3-1|few|TRBJ2-7|.
TGTGCCAGCAGCCGAGAGCGGAAAACCTACGAGCAGTACTTC
CASSRERKTYEQYF
>TRBV11-3|many|TRBJ2-1|TRBD1
TGTGCCAGCAGCTTAACAGGGGGAACTTACAATGAGCAGTTCTTC
CASSLTGGTYNEQFF
>TRBV6-4|many|TRBJ1-5|.
TGTGCCAGATCCCGGGACATTGATCAGCCCCAGCATTTT
CARSRDIDQPQHF
>TRBV24-1|.|TRBJ2-7|.
TGTGCCACCAGTGATTCCGGGACTTACTACGAGCAGTACTTC
CATSDSGTYYEQYF
>TRBV7-3|few|TRBJ1-5|.
TGTGCCAGCAGCCCCGGGGTCAATCAGCCCCAGCATTTT
CASSPGVNQPQHF
>TRBV7-2|few|TRBJ2-1|.
TGTGCCAGCAGTCACACCACAGGGCTGCATGAGCAGTTCTTC
CASSHTTGLHEQFF
>TRBV6-1|few|TRBJ2-7|TRBD1
TGTGCCAGCAGTGAAGCAGGGGGCACCTACGAGCAGTACTTC
CASSEAGGTYEQYF
>TRBV5-1|many|TRBJ2-6|.
TGCGCCAGCAGCTTGGCTCAGGGGACCAACGTCCTGACTTTC
CASSLAQGTNVLTF
>TRBV30|few|TRBJ1-2|.
TGTGCCTGGATCCTCGGACGTTTAGAGTCTAACTATGGCTACACCTTC
CAWILGRLESNYGYTF
>TRBV6-5|.|TRBJ1-1|TRBD1
TGTGCCAGCAGACCCACAGGGGAGATTGAAGCTTTCTTT
CASRPTGEIEAFF
>TRBV7-9|.|TRBJ2-5|TRBD1
TGTGCCAGCAGCTTTGCCCTATTACAGGGGACCCAAGAGACCCAGTACTTC
CASSFALLQGTQETQYF
>TRBV28|few|TRBJ2-1|.
TGTGCCAGCCATATCCCCGGGGGGCGGCAGTTCTTC
CASHIPGGRQFF
>TRBV6-1|many|TRBJ2-1|.
TGTGCCAGCAGTGTACAGGGTGGACACAATGAGCAGTTCTTC
CASSVQGGHNEQFF
>TRBV29-1|many|TRBJ1-1|.
TGCAGCGTTGTATTTCGGATGAACACTGAAGCTTTCTTT
CSVVFRMNTEAFF
>TRBV2|.|TRBJ2-2|.
TGTGCCAGCAGGGAACGGACCGGGGAGCTGTTTTTT
CASRERTGELFF
>TRBV28|many|TRBJ1-5|.
TGTGCCAGCAGTGATCGGCGTAAGGTAGTCCAGCCCCAGCATTTT
CASSDRRKVVQPQHF
>TRBV29-1|many|TRBJ2-5|TRBD2
TGCAGCGTTGTAGGTTCGACTAGCGGGAGGTTAGAGACCCAGTACTTC
CSVVGSTSGRLETQYF
>TRBV2|few|TRBJ1-2|TRBD1
TGTGCCAGCAAGGGGGACAGCTATGGCTACACCTTC
CASKGDSYGYTF
>TRBV4-1|many|TRBJ1-2|TRBD1
TGCGCCAGCAGCCCTGGGACAGGGCATGGCTACACCTTC
CASSPGTGHGYTF